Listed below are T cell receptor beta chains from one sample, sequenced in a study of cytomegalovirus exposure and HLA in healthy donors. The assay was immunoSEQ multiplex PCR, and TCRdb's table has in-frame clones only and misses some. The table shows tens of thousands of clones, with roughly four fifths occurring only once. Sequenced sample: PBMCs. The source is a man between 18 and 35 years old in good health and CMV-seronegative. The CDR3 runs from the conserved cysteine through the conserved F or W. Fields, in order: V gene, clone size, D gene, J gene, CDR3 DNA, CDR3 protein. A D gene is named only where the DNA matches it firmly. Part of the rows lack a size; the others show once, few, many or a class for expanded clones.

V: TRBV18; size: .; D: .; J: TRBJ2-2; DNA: TGTGCCAGCTCATCTACATGGACGGGGTTTCGCGGGGAGCTGTTTTTT; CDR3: CASSSTWTGFRGELFF
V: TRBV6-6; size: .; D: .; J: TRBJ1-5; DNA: TGTGCCAGCAGTTACTCTACTCTGAGCAATCAGCCCCAGCATTTT; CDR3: CASSYSTLSNQPQHF
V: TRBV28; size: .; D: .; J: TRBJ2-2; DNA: TGTGCCAGCAGTTTAGGCAGGGGCAGGGGGGAGCTGTTTTTT; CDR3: CASSLGRGRGELFF
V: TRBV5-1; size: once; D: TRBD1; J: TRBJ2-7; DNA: TGCGCCAGCAGCTTGGCATCGACAGGGAACTACGAGCAGTACTTC; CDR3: CASSLASTGNYEQYF
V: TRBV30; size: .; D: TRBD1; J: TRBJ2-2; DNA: TGTGCCTGGAGCGGACAGGGGGCGAGGACCGGGGAGCTGTTTTTT; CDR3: CAWSGQGARTGELFF
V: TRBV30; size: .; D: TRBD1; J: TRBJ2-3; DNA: TGTGCCTGGATTCACGCTACAGGGGAAACGCAGTATTTT; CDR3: CAWIHATGETQYF
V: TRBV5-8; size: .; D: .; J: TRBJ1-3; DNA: TGTGCCAGCAGCGGGGTCAGCGGCACCATATATTTT; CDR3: CASSGVSGTIYF
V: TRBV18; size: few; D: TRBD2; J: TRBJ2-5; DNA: TGTGCCAGCTCACCAAGCGGGGGGCCAGGGAAGACCCAGTACTTC; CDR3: CASSPSGGPGKTQYF
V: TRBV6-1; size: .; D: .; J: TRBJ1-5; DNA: TGTGCCAGCAGTGGACAGGTTAATCAGCCCCAGCATTTT; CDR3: CASSGQVNQPQHF
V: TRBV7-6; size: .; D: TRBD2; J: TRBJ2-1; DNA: TGTGCCAGCAGCTTAGTTGCTAGCGGGAGTAGGACCTACAATGAGCAGTTCTTC; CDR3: CASSLVASGSRTYNEQFF
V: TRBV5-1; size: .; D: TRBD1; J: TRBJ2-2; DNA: TGCGCCAGCAGCGATCTCCGGGACAGGAGCCCCGGGGAGCTGTTTTTT; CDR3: CASSDLRDRSPGELFF
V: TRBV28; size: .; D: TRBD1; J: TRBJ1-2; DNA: TGTGCCAGCAGCCCAGGGGGGATCTATGGCTACACCTTC; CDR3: CASSPGGIYGYTF
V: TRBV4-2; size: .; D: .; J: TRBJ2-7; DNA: TGTGCCAGCAGCCCGGAGCTAGGAGGGAGCTACGAGCAGTACTTC; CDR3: CASSPELGGSYEQYF
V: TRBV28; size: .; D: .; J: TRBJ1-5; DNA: TGTGCCAGCAGTTTCGGGGGGGCCGGGAATCAGCCCCAGCATTTT; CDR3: CASSFGGAGNQPQHF
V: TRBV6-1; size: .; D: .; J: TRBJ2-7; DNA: TGTGCCAGCAGTGAACCGGGGTCGGCGGGACTCCTCTACGAGCAGTACTTC; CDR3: CASSEPGSAGLLYEQYF
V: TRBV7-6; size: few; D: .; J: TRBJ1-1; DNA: TGTGCCAGCAGCTTATTGGTCGACAGCGAAGCTTTCTTT; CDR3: CASSLLVDSEAFF
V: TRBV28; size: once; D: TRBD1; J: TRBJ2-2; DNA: TGTGCCAGCAACATGGACAGGGGAGTCGGGGAGCTGTTTTTT; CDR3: CASNMDRGVGELFF
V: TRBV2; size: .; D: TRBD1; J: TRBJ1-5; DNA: TGTGCCAGCAGCAGACAGGGGAACAATCAGCCCCAGCATTTT; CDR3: CASSRQGNNQPQHF
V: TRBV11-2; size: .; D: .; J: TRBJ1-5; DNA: TGTGCCAGCAGCGCAATTACAGGGAATCAGCCCCAGCATTTT; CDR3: CASSAITGNQPQHF
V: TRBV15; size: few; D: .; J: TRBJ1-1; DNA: TGTGCCACCAGCAGAGATCCTGCGTTGGACATAAACACTGAAGCTTTCTTT; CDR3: CATSRDPALDINTEAFF